This T cell receptor beta chain emerged from a study of blood T cell repertoires in COVID-19. The CDR3 runs 14 residues. V was shortened by 4 bases and J by 4 bases, with 14 bases between the two germline ends. Germline V gives CDR1 SGHNT, CDR2 YYREEE (reference sequence). Data came from immunoSEQ multiplex PCR; TCRdb stores just in-frame clones and leaves some out. The table shows roughly 200,000 clones, with approximately 89% occurring only once. Input material: peripheral blood. This clonotype was obtained from a woman aged 25-40 years with acute or convalescent COVID-19. The chain joins TRBV5-4 to TRBJ1-2, with D possibly matching TRBD1 (5 bases). The DNA of the CDR3 is TGTGCCAGCAGCCTAAACTCTGACAGCTATGGCTACACCTTC. Translating it yields CASSLNSDSYGYTF.